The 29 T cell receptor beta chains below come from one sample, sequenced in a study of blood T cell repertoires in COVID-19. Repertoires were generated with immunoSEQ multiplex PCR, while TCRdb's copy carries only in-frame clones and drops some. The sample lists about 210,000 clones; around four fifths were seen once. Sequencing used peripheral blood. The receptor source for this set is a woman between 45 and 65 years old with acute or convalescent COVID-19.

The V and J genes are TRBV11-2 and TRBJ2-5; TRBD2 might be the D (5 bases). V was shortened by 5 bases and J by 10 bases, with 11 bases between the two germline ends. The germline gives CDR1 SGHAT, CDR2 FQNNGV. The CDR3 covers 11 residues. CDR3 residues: CASSRNEGQYF. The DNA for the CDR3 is TGTGCCAGCAGCCGGAACGAGGGCCAGTACTTC.

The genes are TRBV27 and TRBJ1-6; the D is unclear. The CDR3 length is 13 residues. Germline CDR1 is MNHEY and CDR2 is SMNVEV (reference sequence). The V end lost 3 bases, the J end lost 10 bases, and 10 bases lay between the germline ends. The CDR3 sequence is CASSLSPMSPLHF. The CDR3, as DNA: TGTGCCAGCAGTTTGTCCCCCATGTCACCCCTCCACTTT.

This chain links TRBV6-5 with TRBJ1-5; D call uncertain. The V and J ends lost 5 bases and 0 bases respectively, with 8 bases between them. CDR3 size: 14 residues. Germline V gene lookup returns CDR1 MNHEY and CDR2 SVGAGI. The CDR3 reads CASSRQYSNQPQHF. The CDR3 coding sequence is TGTGCCAGCAGTCGCCAGTATAGCAATCAGCCCCAGCATTTT.

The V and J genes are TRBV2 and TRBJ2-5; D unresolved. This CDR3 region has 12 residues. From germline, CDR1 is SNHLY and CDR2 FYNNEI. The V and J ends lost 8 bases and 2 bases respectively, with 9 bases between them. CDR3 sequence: CASFGGQETQYF. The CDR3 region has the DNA TGTGCCAGCTTTGGCGGACAAGAGACCCAGTACTTC.

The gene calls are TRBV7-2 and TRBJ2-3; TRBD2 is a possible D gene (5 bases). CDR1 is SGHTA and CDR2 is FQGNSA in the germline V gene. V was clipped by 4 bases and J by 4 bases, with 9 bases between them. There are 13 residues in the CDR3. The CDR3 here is CASSSTGADTQYF. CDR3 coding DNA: TGTGCCAGCAGCTCAACCGGGGCAGATACGCAGTATTTT.

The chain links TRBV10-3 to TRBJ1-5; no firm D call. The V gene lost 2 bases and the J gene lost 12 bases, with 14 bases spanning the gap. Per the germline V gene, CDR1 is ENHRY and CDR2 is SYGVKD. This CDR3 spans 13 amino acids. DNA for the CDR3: TGTGCCATCAGTGAGGACCGCGACTCGGGCCAGCATTTT. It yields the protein CAISEDRDSGQHF.

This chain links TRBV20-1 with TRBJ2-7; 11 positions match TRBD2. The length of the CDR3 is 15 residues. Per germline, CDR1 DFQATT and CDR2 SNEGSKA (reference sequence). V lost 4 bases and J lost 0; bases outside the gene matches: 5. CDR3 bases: TGCAGTGCTATTGATAGCGGGAGGGCCTCCTACGAGCAGTACTTC. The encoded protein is CSAIDSGRASYEQYF.

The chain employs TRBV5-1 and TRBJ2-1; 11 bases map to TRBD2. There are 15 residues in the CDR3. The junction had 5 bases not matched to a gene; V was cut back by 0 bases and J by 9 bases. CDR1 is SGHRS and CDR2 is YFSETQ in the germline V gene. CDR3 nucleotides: TGCGCCAGCAGCTTGGCGCTAGCGGGAGGCGCTGAGCAGTTCTTC. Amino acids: CASSLALAGGAEQFF.

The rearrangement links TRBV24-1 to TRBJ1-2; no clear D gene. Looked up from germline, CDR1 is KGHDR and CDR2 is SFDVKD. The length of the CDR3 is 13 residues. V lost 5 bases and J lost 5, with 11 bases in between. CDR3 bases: TGTGCCACCAGTGGGGCAGACGCTTATGGCTACACCTTC. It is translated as CATSGADAYGYTF.

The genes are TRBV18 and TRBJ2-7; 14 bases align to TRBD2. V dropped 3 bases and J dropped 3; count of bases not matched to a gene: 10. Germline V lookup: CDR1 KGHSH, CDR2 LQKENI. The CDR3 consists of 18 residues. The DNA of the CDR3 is TGTGCCAGCTCACCTAGAGGGACTAGCGGGGGTTCTGGCTACGAGCAGTACTTC. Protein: CASSPRGTSGGSGYEQYF. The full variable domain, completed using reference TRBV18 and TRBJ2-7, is NAGVMQNPRHLVRRRGQEARLRCSPMKGHSHVYWYRQLPEEGLKFMVYLQKENIIDESGMPKERFSAEFPKEGPSILRIQQVVRGDSAAYFCASSPRGTSGGSGYEQYFGPGTRLTVT.

CDR3 coding DNA: TGCGCCAGCAGCCAAGAGTTGGTGGCAGTCTACGAGCAGTACTTC. This translates into CASSQELVAVYEQYF. The J gene is TRBJ2-7, the V gene TRBV4-1, with D unresolved. Germline V gene lookup returns CDR1 MGHRA and CDR2 YSYEKL. Trimming took off 0 bases at V and 3 bases at J, with 12 bases between the two ends. The CDR3 is 15 residues long.

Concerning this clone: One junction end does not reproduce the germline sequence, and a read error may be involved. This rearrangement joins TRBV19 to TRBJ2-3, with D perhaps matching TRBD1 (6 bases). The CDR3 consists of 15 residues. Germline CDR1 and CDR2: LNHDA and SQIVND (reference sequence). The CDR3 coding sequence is TGTGCTAGTAGTATGTACGACAGGCGCACAGATACGCAGTATTTT. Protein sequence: CASSMYDRRTDTQYF.

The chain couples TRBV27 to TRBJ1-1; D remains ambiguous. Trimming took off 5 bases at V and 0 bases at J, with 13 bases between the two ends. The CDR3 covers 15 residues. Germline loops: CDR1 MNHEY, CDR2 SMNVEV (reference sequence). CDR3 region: CASSTGRGMNTEAFF. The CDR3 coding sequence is TGTGCCAGCAGTACCGGCCGGGGAATGAACACTGAAGCTTTCTTT.

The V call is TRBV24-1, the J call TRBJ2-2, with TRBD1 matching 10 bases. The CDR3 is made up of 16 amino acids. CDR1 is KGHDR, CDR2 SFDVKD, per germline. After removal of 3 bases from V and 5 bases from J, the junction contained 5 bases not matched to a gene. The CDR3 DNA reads TGTGCCACCAGTGATCCCGGGACAGGGGTTACCGGGGAGCTGTTTTTT. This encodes CATSDPGTGVTGELFF.

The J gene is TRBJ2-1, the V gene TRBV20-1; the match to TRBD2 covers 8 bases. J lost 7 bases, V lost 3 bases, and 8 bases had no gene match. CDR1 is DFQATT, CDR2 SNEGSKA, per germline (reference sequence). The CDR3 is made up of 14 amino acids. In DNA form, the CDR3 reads TGCAGTGCTAGTGGCAGCGGGAGAAGAAATGAGCAGTTCTTC. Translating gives CSASGSGRRNEQFF.

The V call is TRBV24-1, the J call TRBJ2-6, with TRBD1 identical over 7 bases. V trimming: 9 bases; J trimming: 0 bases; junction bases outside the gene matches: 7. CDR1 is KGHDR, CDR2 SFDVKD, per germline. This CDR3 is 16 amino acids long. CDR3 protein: CATSGQTVSGANVLTF. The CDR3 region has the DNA TGTGCCACCTCGGGACAGACAGTCTCTGGGGCCAACGTCCTGACTTTC.

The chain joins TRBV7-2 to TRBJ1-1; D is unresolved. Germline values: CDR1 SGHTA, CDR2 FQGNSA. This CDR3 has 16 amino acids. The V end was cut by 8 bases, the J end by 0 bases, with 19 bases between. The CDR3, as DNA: TGTGCCAGCTTCCCCATGGGAGAGGGAGTGAACACTGAAGCTTTCTTT. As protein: CASFPMGEGVNTEAFF.

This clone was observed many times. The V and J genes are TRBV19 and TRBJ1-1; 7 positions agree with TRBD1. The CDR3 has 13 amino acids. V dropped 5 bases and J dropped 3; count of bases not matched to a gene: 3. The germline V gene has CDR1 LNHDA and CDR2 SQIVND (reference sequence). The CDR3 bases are TGTGCCAGTAGTGCCGACAGGGACACTGAAGCTTTCTTT. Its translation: CASSADRDTEAFF.

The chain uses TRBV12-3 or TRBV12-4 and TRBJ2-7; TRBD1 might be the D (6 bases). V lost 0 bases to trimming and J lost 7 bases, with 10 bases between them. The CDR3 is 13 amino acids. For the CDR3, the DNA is TGTGCCAGCAGTTTAGCATTAACAGGGGAGCAGTACTTC. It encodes CASSLALTGEQYF.

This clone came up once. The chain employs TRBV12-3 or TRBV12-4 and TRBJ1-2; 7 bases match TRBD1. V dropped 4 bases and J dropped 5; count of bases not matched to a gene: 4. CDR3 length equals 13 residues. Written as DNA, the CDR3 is TGTGCCAGCAGTTCGTCAGGGGGGTATGGCTACACCTTC. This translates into CASSSSGGYGYTF.

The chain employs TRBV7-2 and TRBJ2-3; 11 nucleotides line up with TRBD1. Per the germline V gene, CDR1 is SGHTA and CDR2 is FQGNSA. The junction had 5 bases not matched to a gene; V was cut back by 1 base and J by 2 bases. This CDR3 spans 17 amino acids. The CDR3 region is CASSLVGQGGVTDTQYF. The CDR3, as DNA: TGTGCCAGCAGCTTAGTGGGACAGGGGGGGGTCACAGATACGCAGTATTTT.

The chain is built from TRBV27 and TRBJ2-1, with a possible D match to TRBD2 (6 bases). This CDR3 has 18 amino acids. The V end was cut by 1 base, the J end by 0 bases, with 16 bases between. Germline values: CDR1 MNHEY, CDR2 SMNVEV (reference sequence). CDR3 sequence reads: CASSLYPPIAVSYNEQFF. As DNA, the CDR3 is TGTGCCAGCAGTTTATATCCCCCCATAGCGGTCTCCTACAATGAGCAGTTCTTC.

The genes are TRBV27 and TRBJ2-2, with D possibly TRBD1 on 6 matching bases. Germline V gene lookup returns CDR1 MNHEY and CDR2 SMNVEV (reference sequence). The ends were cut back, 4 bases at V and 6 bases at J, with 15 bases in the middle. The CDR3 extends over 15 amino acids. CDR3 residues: CASSYGTPLPGELFF. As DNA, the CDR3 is TGTGCCAGCAGTTACGGGACACCCCTCCCCGGGGAGCTGTTTTTT.

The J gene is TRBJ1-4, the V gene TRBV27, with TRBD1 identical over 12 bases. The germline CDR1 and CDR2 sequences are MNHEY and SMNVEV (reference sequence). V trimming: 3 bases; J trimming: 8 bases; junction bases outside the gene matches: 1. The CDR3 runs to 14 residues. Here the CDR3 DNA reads TGTGCCAGCAGTTTGGGACAGGGGGCCGAAAAACTGTTTTTT. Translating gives CASSLGQGAEKLFF. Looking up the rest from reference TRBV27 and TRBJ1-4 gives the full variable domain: EAQVTQNPRYLITVTGKKLTVTCSQNMNHEYMSWYRQDPGLGLRQIYYSMNVEVTDKGDVPEGYKVSRKEKRNFPLILESPSPNQTSLYFCASSLGQGAEKLFFGSGTQLSVL.

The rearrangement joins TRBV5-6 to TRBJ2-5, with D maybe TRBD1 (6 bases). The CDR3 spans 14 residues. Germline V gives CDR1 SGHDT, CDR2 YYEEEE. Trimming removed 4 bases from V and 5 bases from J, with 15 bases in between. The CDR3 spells CASSQLGAVETQYF. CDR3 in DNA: TGTGCCAGCAGCCAACTGGGGGCGGTTGAGACCCAGTACTTC.

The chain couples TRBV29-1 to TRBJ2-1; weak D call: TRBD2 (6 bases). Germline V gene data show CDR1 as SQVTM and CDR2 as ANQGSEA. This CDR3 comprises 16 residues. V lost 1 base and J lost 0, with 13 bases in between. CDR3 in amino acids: CSVEGSGDDSYNEQFF. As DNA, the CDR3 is TGCAGCGTTGAAGGTAGCGGAGACGACTCCTACAATGAGCAGTTCTTC.

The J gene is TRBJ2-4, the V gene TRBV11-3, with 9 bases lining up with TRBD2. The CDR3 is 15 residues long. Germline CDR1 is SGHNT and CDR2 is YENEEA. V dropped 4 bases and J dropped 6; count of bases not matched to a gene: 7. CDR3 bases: TGTGCCAGCAGCTCAACGACTAGCGGACGAAACATTCAGTACTTC. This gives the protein CASSSTTSGRNIQYF.

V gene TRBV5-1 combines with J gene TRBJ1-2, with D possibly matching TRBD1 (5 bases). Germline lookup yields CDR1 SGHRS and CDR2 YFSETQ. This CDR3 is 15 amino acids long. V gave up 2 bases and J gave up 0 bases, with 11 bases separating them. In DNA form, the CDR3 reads TGCGCCAGCAGCTTAATGACAGAGACTAACTATGGCTACACCTTC. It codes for CASSLMTETNYGYTF.

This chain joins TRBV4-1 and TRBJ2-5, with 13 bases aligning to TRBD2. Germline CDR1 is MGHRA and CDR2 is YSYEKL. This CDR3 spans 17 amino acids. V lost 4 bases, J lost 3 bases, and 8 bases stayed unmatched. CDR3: CASSLIGLAGEEETQYF. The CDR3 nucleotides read TGCGCCAGCAGCCTAATAGGACTAGCGGGAGAGGAAGAGACCCAGTACTTC.